This T cell receptor beta chain is from a study of T cell repertoires in cytomegalovirus infection. Overall study context: CMV infection together with matching HLA type was indicated by public TCR beta signatures.

Study outcomes and limitations: There were HLA-C-restricted CMV-specific TCR beta clonotypes dominating the ex vivo response.

TCRdb analysed the reads with MiXCR anew, one entry per CDR3 protein. The sample gives about 830,000 distinct CDR3 sequences, around a third of which show up once; roughly 12% is in the top ten. With respect to this clonotype: Antigen specificity is unknown.

The CDR3 has 13 amino acids. V was trimmed by 4 bases and J by 6 bases, leaving 11 bases between them. This sequence joins TRBV12-3 or TRBV12-4 and TRBJ2-3; no definite D call. Here the sequenced sample was cultured CD8+ T cells from PBMCs, taken from culture after CMV antigen stimulation. This clonotype was obtained from a human donor in good health (CMV status not recorded). Some clones in this sample may be carry-over from other donors' samples. DNA of the CDR3: TGTGCCAGCAGTTCCAGCCTGTGGGATACGCAGTATTTT. Its translation: CASSSSLWDTQYF.